The present T cell receptor (beta chain) was sequenced within a study of T-cell memory formation after mild COVID-19. To note about this clonotype: Its antigen is unidentified.

TCRdb used MiXCR to reprocess the 5' RACE reads, holding one entry per CDR3 protein. The data hold around 440,000 distinct CDR3 sequences, with approximately 18% observed a single time. There are 16 residues in the CDR3. CDR1 is LGHDT, CDR2 YNNKEL, per germline (reference sequence). V was pared by 5 bases and J by 5 bases, with 12 bases of the junction left unmatched. Findings and caveats of the study: Some SARS-CoV-2-responding clones were already detected in memory before infection. The CD4+ clones that contracted clustered mainly within CM and EM, and the CD8+ clones concentrated in EMRA. Clones contracting across day 15 to 85 had a balanced CD4/CD8 profile; later expanding clones leaned CD4+.

The sequencing sample was made of PBMCs or a T cell subset sorted from them (not recorded which). This sequence joins TRBV3-1 and TRBJ2-5, with 9 bases that match TRBD2. This sequence originates from an adult woman who had mild COVID-19 (a few samples of this study predate the infection). Cell type and time point are not known. The CDR3 here is CASSFIAGEAEETQYF. In DNA form, the CDR3 reads TGTGCCAGCAGCTTTATAGCGGGAGAGGCAGAGGAGACCCAGTACTTC.